These 27 T cell receptor beta chains were all obtained from the same sample, sequenced in a study of Ad26.COV2.S vaccination and SARS-CoV-2 variants. This sample's treatment: approximately 18 received Ad26.COV2.S at low or high dose, single or two shots; about five received placebo; per-sample allocation not given. The samples were gathered on day 63 after the first injection of vaccine or placebo. Sequenced by immunoSEQ multiplex PCR; TCRdb stores in-frame clones only, minus some. The sample lists roughly 460,000 clones, approximately 90% occurring once. Sequenced here: peripheral blood, sampled in a trial of Ad26.COV2.S vaccine versus placebo. These receptors originate from a person between 18 and 65 years old who received the Ad26.COV2.S COVID-19 vaccine or a placebo.

The V gene is TRBV11-2, the J gene TRBJ2-6; no definite D call. This CDR3 region has 17 residues. Germline CDR1 and CDR2: SGHAT and FQNNGV. Trimming cost V 4 bases and J 0 bases, with 13 bases left between them. The CDR3 region has the DNA TGTGCCAGCAGCTCCCCGGTGAGGTCCTCTGGGGCCAACGTCCTGACTTTC. This codes for CASSSPVRSSGANVLTF.

This clone was counted once. This chain connects TRBV7-3 to TRBJ2-5, with 10 bases lining up with TRBD2. Germline V gene sequence: CDR1 SGHTA, CDR2 FQGTGA. V dropped 3 bases and J dropped 4; count of bases not matched to a gene: 5. The CDR3 has 15 residues. The CDR3 region is CASSLSGGAPETQYF. CDR3 coding DNA: TGTGCCAGCAGCTTGAGCGGGGGGGCCCCAGAGACCCAGTACTTC.

This chain connects TRBV30 to TRBJ1-5, with a tentative D call TRBD1 (6 bases). This CDR3 is 13 amino acids long. V was shortened by 5 bases and J by 4 bases, with 12 bases between the two germline ends. Germline CDR1 and CDR2: GTSNPN and SVGIG (reference sequence). CDR3 DNA: TGTGCCTGGGCCAAAGGGGGAAATCAGCCCCAGCATTTT. Protein sequence: CAWAKGGNQPQHF.

In its sample, this clone was seen once. The genes are TRBV7-3 and TRBJ1-1; 7 bases map to TRBD1. Looked up from germline, CDR1 is SGHTA and CDR2 is FQGTGA. CDR3 length: 14 amino acids. The junction had 6 bases not matched to a gene; V was cut back by 4 bases and J by 4 bases. CDR3 sequence reads: CASSSQGVATEAFF. CDR3 in DNA: TGTGCCAGCAGCTCCCAGGGGGTGGCCACTGAAGCTTTCTTT.

The rearrangement uses TRBV7-3 and TRBJ2-4; 7 bases are a match to TRBD1. Germline V CDR1 and CDR2: SGHTA, FQGTGA. J was trimmed by 15 bases and V by 2 bases; bases with no gene match: 13. The length of the CDR3 is 14 residues. The CDR3 DNA reads as TGTGCCAGCAGCTTACCGGACAGGAGTTTGGTCCCGTACTTC. This encodes CASSLPDRSLVPYF.

This chain uses TRBV2 with TRBJ1-1; D gene uncertain. The CDR3 runs 13 residues. CDR1 and CDR2 from the germline V gene are SNHLY and FYNNEI. Trimming removed 6 bases from V and 6 bases from J, with 14 bases in between. The CDR3 DNA reads TGTGCCAGCAGACGGGAGGGAAGCTCTGAAGCTTTCTTT. This translates into CASRREGSSEAFF. Combining the CDR3 with reference TRBV2 and TRBJ1-1 gives the whole variable domain EPEVTQTPSHQVTQMGQEVILRCVPISNHLYFYWYRQILGQKVEFLVSFYNNEISEKSEIFDDQFSVERPDGSNFTLKIRSTKLEDSAMYFCASRREGSSEAFFGQGTRLTVV.

This clone has only one observation. The rearrangement links TRBV27 to TRBJ2-3, with D hard to call. The CDR3 sequence is 13 residues long. Trimming removed 6 bases from V and 1 base from J, with 8 bases in between. CDR1 is MNHEY, CDR2 SMNVEV, per germline (reference sequence). CDR3 residues: CASSSRGTDTQYF. The CDR3 DNA follows: TGTGCCAGCAGCTCCCGGGGCACAGATACGCAGTATTTT.

CDR3 DNA sequence: TGTGCCAGTACCCTCACAAGCACAGATGAAAAACTGTTTTTT. Residues: CASTLTSTDEKLFF. The J gene is TRBJ1-4, the V gene TRBV19; D gene unclear. The CDR3 runs 14 residues. Germline V gene sequence: CDR1 LNHDA, CDR2 SQIVND (reference sequence). V lost 7 bases to trimming and J lost 6 bases, with 15 bases between them.

The chain carries TRBV7-3 and TRBJ2-1, with TRBD2 matching over 8 bases. Germline assignment: CDR1 SGHTA and CDR2 FQGTGA. This CDR3 spans 15 amino acids. The ends lost 3 bases at V and 4 bases at J; junction bases unmatched: 5. CDR3 DNA: TGTGCCAGCAGCTTGCTAGCGGGTAATTACAATGAGCAGTTCTTC. It encodes CASSLLAGNYNEQFF.

The CDR3: CASSQNPGSSYEQYF. CDR3 coding DNA: TGTGCCAGCAGCCAAAACCCAGGGAGCTCCTACGAGCAGTACTTC. The V gene is TRBV7-6, the J gene TRBJ2-7; possibly TRBD1 or TRBD2 for D (5 bases each). V lost 5 bases, J lost 0 bases, and 14 bases lay in between. The CDR3 contains 15 residues. The germline V gene encodes CDR1 SGHVS and CDR2 FNYEAQ.

This clone was seen once. The CDR3 DNA sequence: TGTGCCAGCACCACGACACCGTACAATGAGCAGTTCTTC. Protein: CASTTTPYNEQFF. This chain uses TRBV28 with TRBJ2-1; no reliable D call. The V and J ends lost 7 bases and 4 bases respectively, with 11 bases between them. Germline V lookup: CDR1 MDHEN, CDR2 SYDVKM. The CDR3 is made up of 13 amino acids. Supplemented by reference TRBV28 and TRBJ2-1, the full variable domain reads DVKVTQSSRYLVKRTGEKVFLECVQDMDHENMFWYRQDPGLGLRLIYFSYDVKMKEKGDIPEGYSVSREKKERFSLILESASTNQTSMYLCASTTTPYNEQFFGPGTRLTVL.

The CDR3 DNA reads as TGTGCCAGCAGTCGCAGGGACACTGAAGCTTTCTTT. Its translation: CASSRRDTEAFF. The rearrangement uses TRBV12-3 or TRBV12-4 and TRBJ1-1, with D perhaps matching TRBD1 (5 bases). The CDR3 totals 12 residues. Trimming removed 5 bases from V and 3 bases from J, with 7 bases in between.

The chain combines TRBV9 with TRBJ1-1; D ambiguous. In germline, CDR1 is SGDLS, CDR2 YYNGEE. CDR3 length: 13 amino acids. V lost 4 bases and J lost 6, with 13 bases in between. The CDR3 spells CASSPTSFPEAFF. The DNA for the CDR3 is TGTGCCAGCAGCCCCACCTCGTTCCCTGAAGCTTTCTTT. Full variable domain (remainder filled in from reference TRBV9 and TRBJ1-1): DSGVTQTPKHLITATGQRVTLRCSPRSGDLSVYWYQQSLDQGLQFLIQYYNGEERAKGNILERFSAQQFPDLHSELNLSSLELGDSALYFCASSPTSFPEAFFGQGTRLTVV.

Worth noting for this clone: The sample has other DNA sequences that encode this CDR3 too. This chain uses TRBV9 with TRBJ2-2; D is unclear. Trimming cost V 0 bases and J 5 bases, with 5 bases left between them. The CDR3 runs 13 residues. Germline V lookup: CDR1 SGDLS, CDR2 YYNGEE. DNA of the CDR3: TGTGCCAGCAGCGTAGTGGGAACCGGGGAGCTGTTTTTT. The encoded protein is CASSVVGTGELFF.

The chain couples TRBV6-5 to TRBJ2-1; 9 bases map to TRBD1. The CDR3 totals 14 residues. Germline CDR1 reads MNHEY; CDR2 reads SVGAGI. J gave up 3 bases and V 5 bases, and 2 bases lay outside the gene matches. The CDR3 is CASSRGQGYNEQFF. The DNA for the CDR3 is TGTGCCAGCAGTAGGGGACAGGGCTACAATGAGCAGTTCTTC.

The chain employs TRBV27 and TRBJ1-4; tentative D call: TRBD1 (5 bases). The germline gives CDR1 MNHEY, CDR2 SMNVEV (reference sequence). This CDR3 is built from 15 residues. V dropped 4 bases and J dropped 7 bases, with 16 bases sitting between them. CDR3 DNA: TGTGCCAGCAGTTATCAATGGGGGTCGGGTGAAAAACTGTTTTTT. Translation gives CASSYQWGSGEKLFF.

J is TRBJ1-1 and V is TRBV5-4, with 7 bases lining up with TRBD1. The trim removed 0 bases at V and 11 bases at J, leaving 7 bases unmatched. The CDR3 loop spans 13 amino acids. From germline, CDR1 is SGHNT and CDR2 YYREEE (reference sequence). Here the CDR3 DNA reads TGTGCCAGCAGCTTGGGTAAGGGGGCCGAGGCTTTCTTT. This encodes CASSLGKGAEAFF.

The chain is built from TRBV3-1 (or the pseudogene TRBV3-2) and TRBJ1-5; 9 bases match TRBD1. Trimming took 4 bases from V and 6 from J; bases not matched to a gene: 10. Germline lookup yields CDR1 LGHDT and CDR2 YNNKEL (reference sequence). There are 16 residues in the CDR3. CDR3 DNA sequence: TGTGCCAGCAGCCCGAGCTTTACAGGGGGCGGTCAGCCCCAGCATTTT. Protein: CASSPSFTGGGQPQHF.

The V and J genes are TRBV6-2 or TRBV6-3 and TRBJ1-5, with D perhaps matching TRBD1 (5 bases). V was shortened by 5 bases and J by 2 bases, with 10 bases between the two germline ends. This CDR3 has 14 residues. Germline values: CDR1 MNHEY, CDR2 SVGEGT. CDR3 sequence: CASSRQSGNQPQHF. The CDR3, as DNA: TGTGCCAGCAGTAGACAGTCCGGCAATCAGCCCCAGCATTTT.

In regard to this clone: This CDR3 is also generated by other DNA sequences in the sample. This chain joins TRBV9 and TRBJ2-7, with D perhaps assigned TRBD1 or TRBD2 (5 bases each). Between the trimmed V and J ends, which lost 0 bases and 3 bases, there was a span of 7 bases. The CDR3 spans 13 residues. Germline CDR1 reads SGDLS; CDR2 reads YYNGEE. The CDR3 sequence is CASSVGDGYEQYF. The CDR3 DNA reads TGTGCCAGCAGCGTAGGGGACGGCTACGAGCAGTACTTC.

This clone came up once. The V gene is TRBV3-1 (or the pseudogene TRBV3-2), the J gene TRBJ2-5; the match to TRBD2 covers 9 bases. The V segment lost 0 bases and the J segment 0 bases; nucleotides outside the gene matches: 5. CDR3 length: 17 amino acids. Germline CDR1 reads LGHDT; CDR2 reads YNNKEL (reference sequence). Here the CDR3 reads CASSQDGSGGYQETQYF. CDR3 nucleotides: TGTGCCAGCAGCCAAGATGGGAGCGGGGGGTACCAAGAGACCCAGTACTTC.

Here the CDR3 reads CAIGGLSSYEQYF. The CDR3 nucleotides read TGTGCCATCGGGGGCCTCAGCTCCTACGAGCAGTACTTC. J is TRBJ2-7 and V is TRBV5-4; perhaps D is TRBD1 or TRBD2 (6 bases each). Germline CDR1 is SGHNT and CDR2 is YYREEE (reference sequence). The CDR3 has 13 residues. V was shortened by 9 bases and J by 0 bases, with 13 bases between the two germline ends.

J is TRBJ2-7 and V is TRBV27; no firm D call. In germline, CDR1 is MNHEY, CDR2 SMNVEV (reference sequence). The CDR3 covers 13 residues. The V end was cut by 6 bases, the J end by 4 bases, with 13 bases between. The CDR3 loop reads CASSLSWDYEQYF. CDR3 nucleotide sequence: TGTGCCAGCAGCCTGAGCTGGGATTACGAGCAGTACTTC.

V and J are TRBV15 and TRBJ2-7; 7 bases agree with TRBD1. J lost 4 bases, V lost 5 bases, and 8 bases had no gene match. The CDR3 has 14 residues. Germline V CDR1 and CDR2: LNHNV, YYDKDF (reference sequence). CDR3 in amino acids: CATSPRQGTYEQYF. The CDR3 DNA follows: TGTGCCACCAGCCCAAGACAGGGTACGTACGAGCAGTACTTC.

This rearrangement joins TRBV7-6 to TRBJ2-3; D remains ambiguous. The CDR3 spans 14 residues. Germline lookup yields CDR1 SGHVS and CDR2 FNYEAQ. Trimming cost V 3 bases and J 2 bases, with 9 bases left between them. CDR3 in DNA: TGTGCCAGCAGCTTGAGGACCGCCACAGATACGCAGTATTTT. Translation: CASSLRTATDTQYF.

CDR3 nucleotide sequence: TGCAGCGTGAGGCTAGCGGTTAGCTCCTACGAGCAGTACTTC. Translating it yields CSVRLAVSSYEQYF. The chain has TRBV29-1 and TRBJ2-7; 7 nucleotides line up with TRBD2. There are 14 residues in the CDR3. V gave up 6 bases and J gave up 0 bases; unmatched junction bases: 8. Per the germline V gene, CDR1 is SQVTM and CDR2 is ANQGSEA.

The gene calls are TRBV4-2 and TRBJ1-1; tentatively, D is TRBD1 (6 bases). The CDR3 totals 17 residues. V lost 3 bases and J lost 0, with 17 bases in between. Germline V gene data show CDR1 as LGHNA and CDR2 as YNFKEQ. As DNA, the CDR3 is TGTGCCAGCAGCCACCTGGGGGCAGTACCCATGAACACTGAAGCTTTCTTT. Encoded protein: CASSHLGAVPMNTEAFF.